This T cell receptor beta chain was captured in a study of identical twins. This clonotype was seen many times. TCRdb called the 5' RACE reads again in MiXCR, with one record for every CDR3 protein. This table holds around 250,000 distinct CDR3 sequences, approximately 7% found once. These same records also appear under a second study, on yellow fever vaccine responses in identical twins.

The sample comprised memory (CD45RO+) T cells sorted from blood. The TCR comes from a young woman in good health.

CDR3: CASSEWGQGWELFF. DNA of the CDR3: TGTGCCAGCAGTGAATGGGGTCAGGGATGGGAGCTGTTTTTT. V and J are TRBV2 and TRBJ2-2; D is possibly TRBD1 (5 bases). This CDR3 is 14 amino acids long. CDR1 and CDR2 from the germline V gene are SNHLY and FYNNEI. Deletions cut 2 bases from V and 9 bases from J, with 13 bases between.